Below, 19 T cell receptor beta chains from the same sample are listed, as sequenced in a study of blood T cells in healthy people across ages. PCR was performed a second time for about 7 to 12 cycles using a sample-barcoded 5' primer and a J-beta primer mix. One entry per CDR3 protein results from TCRdb running MiXCR on the 5' RACE reads. The sample records approximately 730,000 distinct CDR3 sequences, 43% being singletons. The material sequenced was blood. These receptors all come from a woman aged 55-69 years in good health.

To note about this clonotype: A much larger clone sits a single nucleotide away, making a read error possible. The chain employs TRBV25-1 and TRBJ1-2, with TRBD1 matching over 8 bases. This CDR3 is 14 amino acids long. Germline V lookup: CDR1 MGHDK, CDR2 SYGVNS. CDR3 nucleotide sequence: TGTGCCATCAGTGACTCGGACAGGGTCTATGGCTACACCTTC. Translated, it gives CAISDSDRVYGYTF.

This clonotype was observed a handful of times. This CDR3 reads CATSRVPFSYEQYF. In DNA form, the CDR3 reads TGTGCCACCAGCAGAGTCCCCTTCAGCTACGAGCAGTACTTC. V is TRBV15 and J is TRBJ2-7, with D uncertain. V dropped 1 base and J dropped 3 bases, with 10 bases sitting between them. The V gene's germline CDR1 is LNHNV and CDR2 YYDKDF (reference sequence). The CDR3 is 14 residues long.

The CDR3 loop is CATSMGGGYNYGYTF. The CDR3 nucleotides read TGTGCCACCTCGATGGGGGGCGGGTATAACTATGGCTACACCTTC. V usage is TRBV28 and J usage is TRBJ1-2, with D perhaps matching TRBD1 (6 bases). The length of the CDR3 is 15 residues. Looked up from germline, CDR1 is MDHEN and CDR2 is SYDVKM. Trimming pared 10 bases from V and 1 base from J, leaving 19 bases between.

The chain carries TRBV5-6 and TRBJ1-2; a possible D gene is TRBD1 (6 bases). V shed 1 base and J shed 7 bases, with 8 bases lying between them. Germline assignment: CDR1 SGHDT and CDR2 YYEEEE. The CDR3 loop spans 12 amino acids. CDR3: CASSLYRAGYTF. Written as DNA, the CDR3 is TGTGCCAGCAGCTTGTACAGGGCTGGCTACACCTTC.

This clonotype has more than one count but fewer than ten. The V call is TRBV7-9, the J call TRBJ1-4; D remains unclear. Trimming removed 8 bases at V and 5 bases at J, with 15 bases between. The length of the CDR3 is 14 residues. Germline V gives CDR1 SEHNR, CDR2 FQNEAQ (reference sequence). The CDR3 protein is CASHSGQNNEKLFF. In DNA form, the CDR3 reads TGTGCCAGCCATTCTGGGCAGAACAATGAAAAACTGTTTTTT.

This clonotype showed up just a few times. The CDR3 protein is CASSWGQPLSYGYTF. The CDR3 region has the DNA TGTGCCAGCAGCTGGGGACAGCCGCTAAGCTATGGCTACACCTTC. The genes are TRBV5-6 and TRBJ1-2; 7 positions agree with TRBD1. V shed 3 bases and J 4 bases; nucleotides not matched to a gene: 9. The length of the CDR3 is 15 residues. Germline V CDR1 and CDR2: SGHDT, YYEEEE.

This clonotype was picked up many times. The chain recombines TRBV6-5 with TRBJ2-5; 7 nucleotides line up with TRBD1. The ends lost 6 bases at V and 5 bases at J; junction bases unmatched: 9. Germline V gene sequence: CDR1 MNHEY, CDR2 SVGAGI. The CDR3 is made up of 14 amino acids. CDR3 residues: CASRRTGAWETQYF. CDR3 in DNA: TGTGCCAGCAGAAGAACAGGGGCATGGGAGACCCAGTACTTC.

The V gene is TRBV9, the J gene TRBJ2-3; the D is unclear. The CDR3 is 15 residues long. Germline V gene data show CDR1 as SGDLS and CDR2 as YYNGEE. Trimming shortened V by 3 bases and J by 0 bases, and 11 bases separated the two germline ends. Here the CDR3 reads CASSAASGSTDTQYF. The CDR3 DNA reads as TGTGCCAGCAGCGCGGCTTCGGGTAGCACAGATACGCAGTATTTT.

This clonotype was seen ten or more times. The chain combines TRBV12-3 or TRBV12-4 with TRBJ2-5, with D tentatively TRBD1 or TRBD2 (5 bases each). The V end was cut by 5 bases, the J end by 1 base, with 14 bases between. CDR3 length: 15 amino acids. CDR3 DNA: TGTGCCAGCAGTAGCAGCCTGGGGGTCCAAGAGACCCAGTACTTC. Its protein product is CASSSSLGVQETQYF.

At least ten counts were recorded for this clonotype. This sequence joins TRBV27 and TRBJ2-7, with a weak D call TRBD2 (5 bases). The V and J ends lost 2 bases and 6 bases respectively, with 11 bases between them. Germline CDR1 reads MNHEY; CDR2 reads SMNVEV (reference sequence). CDR3 size: 13 residues. The CDR3 loop reads CASSLGSSGEQYF. In nucleotides, the CDR3 is TGTGCCAGCAGTTTAGGGTCGAGCGGCGAGCAGTACTTC.

The table lists this clonotype with a few counts. The genes are TRBV5-6 and TRBJ2-3; TRBD1 matches at 9 bases. J gave up 2 bases and V 3 bases, and 4 bases lay outside the gene matches. This CDR3 comprises 15 residues. Germline V gives CDR1 SGHDT, CDR2 YYEEEE. CDR3 sequence reads: CASSSGTGYTDTQYF. In DNA, the CDR3 is TGTGCCAGCAGCTCCGGGACAGGGTACACAGATACGCAGTATTTT.

V usage is TRBV7-2 and J usage is TRBJ2-5; 12 positions agree with TRBD2. The CDR3 length is 15 residues. Germline V gives CDR1 SGHTA, CDR2 FQGNSA. The V and J ends lost 1 base and 11 bases, in that order; junction bases with no gene match: 8. CDR3 protein: CASSLGLLAGGEQYF. The CDR3 nucleotides read TGTGCCAGCAGCTTAGGTTTGCTAGCGGGAGGGGAGCAGTACTTC.

This clonotype was observed a few times. The rearrangement links TRBV10-3 to TRBJ2-7; D unclear. Germline V gene data show CDR1 as ENHRY and CDR2 as SYGVKD. V dropped 6 bases and J dropped 5 bases, with 8 bases sitting between them. The CDR3 is made up of 11 amino acids. The CDR3 nucleotides read TGTGCCATCAGCCGACTGGACGAGCAGTACTTC. It encodes CAISRLDEQYF.

V is TRBV30 and J is TRBJ1-2; TRBD1 matches at 8 bases. The CDR3 loop spans 13 amino acids. The germline CDR1 and CDR2 sequences are GTSNPN and SVGIG (reference sequence). J lost 6 bases, V lost 2 bases, and 5 bases had no gene match. In DNA, the CDR3 is TGTGCCTGGAGTCCAGGGGGCGTGCATGGCTACACCTTC. This gives the protein CAWSPGGVHGYTF.

This clonotype has more than one count but fewer than ten. The V gene is TRBV5-1, the J gene TRBJ2-7; the D is unclear. This CDR3 has 15 amino acids. The V gene's germline CDR1 is SGHRS and CDR2 YFSETQ. Deletions cut 0 bases from V and 2 bases from J, with 12 bases between. This CDR3 reads CASSLGSGYTYEQYF. CDR3 DNA: TGCGCCAGCAGCTTGGGGAGTGGATATACCTACGAGCAGTACTTC.

This clonotype was detected ten times or more. V is TRBV12-3 or TRBV12-4 and J is TRBJ1-2, with D hard to call. Trimming removed 3 bases at V and 2 bases at J, with 7 bases between. CDR3 length equals 13 residues. DNA of the CDR3: TGTGCCAGCAGTTTGGACGGCAACTATGGCTACACCTTC. This translates into CASSLDGNYGYTF.

This clonotype was found a few times. The chain has TRBV28 and TRBJ2-7; no reliable D call. V was shortened by 3 bases and J by 4 bases, with 16 bases between the two germline ends. The CDR3 covers 15 residues. Germline CDR1 is MDHEN and CDR2 is SYDVKM. The DNA for the CDR3 is TGTGCCAGCAGTTTTCGGTCGGTTGAGACTTACGAGCAGTACTTC. Its translation: CASSFRSVETYEQYF. The whole variable domain, filled in from reference TRBV28 and TRBJ2-7, reads DVKVTQSSRYLVKRTGEKVFLECVQDMDHENMFWYRQDPGLGLRLIYFSYDVKMKEKGDIPEGYSVSREKKERFSLILESASTNQTSMYLCASSFRSVETYEQYFGPGTRLTVT.

The chain's CDR3 is CASRLSGSFAHEQFF. The DNA for the CDR3 is TGTGCCAGCAGGCTTAGCGGGAGCTTTGCGCATGAGCAGTTCTTC. The rearrangement links TRBV7-9 to TRBJ2-1; 9 positions match TRBD2. Per the germline V gene, CDR1 is SEHNR and CDR2 is FQNEAQ (reference sequence). The CDR3 length is 15 residues. The J segment lost 8 bases and the V segment lost 6 bases, leaving 11 bases of the junction unmatched.

The sample holds many counts of this clonotype. CDR3 DNA sequence: TGTGCCAGCAGTTACCCCGACAGAACCTACGAGCAGTACTTC. This encodes CASSYPDRTYEQYF. The chain couples TRBV6-2 or TRBV6-3 to TRBJ2-7; tentative D call: TRBD1 (5 bases). Trimming shortened V by 2 bases and J by 2 bases, and 10 bases separated the two germline ends. The germline V gene encodes CDR1 MNHEY and CDR2 SVGEGT. CDR3 size: 14 residues.